This is a list of T cell receptor beta chains from one sample in a study of CD8+ T cells in alopecia areata. TCRdb's table, derived via immunoSEQ multiplex PCR, lists solely in-frame clones and lacks some. The sample lists around 100,000 clones; around 60% were seen once. Sequencing was performed on CD8+ T cells sorted from blood, taken between weeks 55 and 65, from a patient treated with tofacitinib. These receptors all come from a human donor with alopecia areata. The conserved cysteine and the conserved F or W are not part of the CDR3 here. Some rows have no size entry. The others give once, few or many, or a class for an expanded clone.

>TRBJ2-7|TRBV15|few|13
ATSRRYQDSYEQY
>TRBJ2-2|TRBV5-1|-|14
ASSLAQGFYSGELF
>TRBJ2-3|TRBV29-1|-|9
SVTLTDTQY
>TRBJ1-2|TRBV6-5|once|9
ASNGGYGYT
>TRBJ1-1|TRBV5-1|once|14
ASSLDPGREQSEAF
>TRBJ2-1|TRBV27|-|13
ASSFLAGGLNEQF
>TRBJ2-1|TRBV10-1|-|13
ASSGGTSVVNEQF
>TRBJ1-3|TRBV30|-|15
AWSPPDRTLSGNTIY
>TRBJ1-5|TRBV6-6|few|12
ASSYGAENQPQH
>TRBJ1-2|TRBV30|-|12
AWDRRPFNYGYT
>TRBJ2-7|TRBV30|-|13
AWAGGGGAIYEQY
>TRBJ1-6|TRBV4-1|-|14
ASSQDSPTGRSPLH
>TRBJ2-1|TRBV6-5|-|12
ASSYRPSYNEQF
>TRBJ2-3|TRBV29-1|-|15
SVEDRLAGGHTDTQY
>TRBJ1-6|TRBV15|-|10
ATSGGGGPLH
>TRBJ1-5|TRBV13|-|11
ASSTGLNQPQH
>TRBJ1-1|TRBV15|-|12
ATSTRDRDTEAF
>TRBJ2-1|TRBV11-3|-|12
ASSLAGPGGEQF
>TRBJ2-6|TRBV4-1|few|16
ASSQVGQASSGANVLT
>TRBJ2-2|TRBV14|few|12
ASSQFKNTGELF
>TRBJ2-7|TRBV19|few|11
ASSVGTGGEQY
>TRBJ2-1|TRBV5-1|-|12
ASSTDRGGNEQF
>TRBJ1-1|TRBV29-1|few|13
SVIPQQGLGTEAF
>TRBJ2-7|TRBV2|-|15
ASSDPSVPRPTYEQY
>TRBJ2-5|TRBV29-1|-|11
SVVLLAGTQMY
>TRBJ2-7|TRBV29-1|-|12
SVESARDPYEQY
>TRBJ1-3|TRBV30|-|10
AWSPSGTGYY
>TRBJ1-2|TRBV7-3|medium-sized|13
ASSPSGRNLYGYT
>TRBJ1-5|TRBV7-9|few|12
ASSLWGRNQPQH
>TRBJ2-7|TRBV5-6|-|13
ASSLAGTGRYEQY
>TRBJ2-7|TRBV2|-|8
ASSPHEQY
>TRBJ2-1|TRBV9|-|13
ASSPRTGEYNEQF
>TRBJ2-2|TRBV5-6|-|10
ASSSDTGELF
>TRBJ2-1|TRBV6-1|few|11
ASRDRGHDEQF
>TRBJ1-5|TRBV4-1|few|12
ASSSAGPYQPQH
>TRBJ2-4|TRBV29-1|-|18
SVDSPDSSKPLSPGNIQY
>TRBJ1-5|TRBV5-6|-|12
ASSSGQSNQPQH
>TRBJ2-2|TRBV14|-|12
ASSPRDRAWELF
>TRBJ2-5|TRBV25-1|few|12
ASSELGAEETQY
>TRBJ1-2|TRBV10-2|-|11
ASSEGGFYGYT
>TRBJ2-7|TRBV29-1|-|10
SVTTGSYEQY
>TRBJ2-1|TRBV6-5|-|10
ASSYRGVEQF
>TRBJ1-2|TRBV11-2|-|12
ASSLGGQGYGYT
>TRBJ2-3|TRBV9|-|14
ASSAHPQRLTDTQY
>TRBJ1-2|TRBV13|-|13
ASSLGRDRTYGYT
>TRBJ2-5|TRBV6-1|-|12
ASSEMTVWETQY
>TRBJ1-1|TRBV15|-|12
ATSRDPGGTEAF
>TRBJ2-1|TRBV7-9|-|12
ASTWTGGDNEQF